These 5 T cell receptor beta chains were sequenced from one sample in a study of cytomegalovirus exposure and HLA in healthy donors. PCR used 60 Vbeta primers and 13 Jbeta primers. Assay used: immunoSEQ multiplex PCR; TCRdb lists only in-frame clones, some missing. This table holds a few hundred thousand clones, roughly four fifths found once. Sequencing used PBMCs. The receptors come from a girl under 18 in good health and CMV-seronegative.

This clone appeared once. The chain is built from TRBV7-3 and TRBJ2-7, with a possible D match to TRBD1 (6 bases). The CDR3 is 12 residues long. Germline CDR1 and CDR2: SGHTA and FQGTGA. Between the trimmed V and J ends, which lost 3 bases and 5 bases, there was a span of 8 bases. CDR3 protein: CASSLGADEQYF. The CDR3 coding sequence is TGTGCCAGCAGCTTGGGGGCAGACGAGCAGTACTTC. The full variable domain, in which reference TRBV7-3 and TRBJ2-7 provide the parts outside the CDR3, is GAGVSQTPSNKVTEKGKYVELRCDPISGHTALYWYRQSLGQGPEFLIYFQGTGAADDSGLPNDRFFAVRPEGSVSTLKIQRTERGDSAVYLCASSLGADEQYFGPGTRLTVT.

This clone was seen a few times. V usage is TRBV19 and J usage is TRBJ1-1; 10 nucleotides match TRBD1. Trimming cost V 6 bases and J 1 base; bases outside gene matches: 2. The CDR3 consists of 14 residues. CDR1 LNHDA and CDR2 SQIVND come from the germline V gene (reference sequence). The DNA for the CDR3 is TGTGCCAGTAGAGGGGACAGGGGGAACACTGAAGCTTTCTTT. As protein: CASRGDRGNTEAFF.

This CDR3 reads CASSGTGQHYNEQFF. In DNA form, the CDR3 reads TGTGCCAGCAGTGGAACGGGACAGCACTACAATGAGCAGTTCTTC. The chain links TRBV6-5 to TRBJ2-1; 7 nucleotides agree with TRBD1. This CDR3 contains 15 residues. Looked up from germline, CDR1 is MNHEY and CDR2 is SVGAGI. Trimming removed 5 bases from V and 3 bases from J; junction bases left unmatched: 7.

CDR3 in DNA: TGTGCCAGCAGTTTACGGGACACACCTAACTATGGCTACACCTTC. Translated, it gives CASSLRDTPNYGYTF. This rearrangement joins TRBV28 to TRBJ1-2; a weak D match, TRBD1 (6 bases). The germline gives CDR1 MDHEN, CDR2 SYDVKM. The CDR3 has 15 amino acids. V lost 2 bases, J lost 0 bases, and 10 bases lay in between.

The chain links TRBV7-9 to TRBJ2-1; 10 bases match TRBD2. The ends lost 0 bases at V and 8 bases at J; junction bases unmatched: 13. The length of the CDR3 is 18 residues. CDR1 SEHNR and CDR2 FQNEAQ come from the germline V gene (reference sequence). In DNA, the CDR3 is TGTGCCAGCAGCTTAGCGGGGGAGACTAGCGGGTATTTGGATGAGCAGTTCTTC. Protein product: CASSLAGETSGYLDEQFF.